The 24 T cell receptor beta chains below were found in one sample sequenced in a study of vaccination and CD4 T cells after COVID-19 (dated by TCRdb to between 2021 and 2024). The treatment or condition label for this specimen denotes: approximately nine-day PBMC culture with coronavirus spike peptide pools or control peptides (ViraFEST assay). For these receptors, no antigen is known. Library preparation was by PCR. Sequencer: Illumina iSeq 100. TCR sequencing of DNA from cultured CD4+ T cells used the Oncomine TCR Beta short-read assay at the Johns Hopkins FTIC core. TCRdb itself trimmed the public reads at Q25 with fastp, ran MiXCR and retained productive beta chains. CDR3 protein sequences are deduplicated, and each keeps its most common genes and DNA. The sample yields 15,000 to 20,000 distinct CDR3 sequences; roughly 60% were counted once. The ten largest clones add up to 5.5% to 8.5% of the sample.

This specimen was CD4+ T cells from blood, cultured in vitro, taken before SARS-CoV-2 vaccination. These receptors originate from a human donor who had recovered from COVID-19.

This chain links TRBV7-2 with TRBJ2-5, with 7 positions matching TRBD1. CDR1 SGHTA and CDR2 FQGNSA come from the germline V gene. The CDR3 is 15 amino acids. Losses at the gene ends were 5 bases for V and 6 bases for J; bases not matched to a gene: 12. Here the CDR3 DNA reads TGTGCCAGCAGCCAGGACGTAGGGGGCACGAAGACCCAGTACTTC. Translated: CASSQDVGGTKTQYF.

V gene TRBV9 combines with J gene TRBJ2-3; no firm D call. V was cut by 3 bases and J by 2 bases, with 7 bases left in between. The CDR3 totals 13 residues. Germline lookup yields CDR1 SGDLS and CDR2 YYNGEE. The CDR3 nucleotides read TGTGCCAGCAGCGCCGCCAACACAGATACGCAGTATTTT. As protein: CASSAANTDTQYF.

The chain joins TRBV12-3 or TRBV12-4 to TRBJ2-7; D possibly corresponds to TRBD2 (7 bases). This CDR3 comprises 16 residues. V was trimmed by 4 bases and J by 6 bases, leaving 22 bases between them. The CDR3 DNA is TGTGCCAGCAGTTACGGACTAGTAGGGGGGTTGGGCGAGCAGTACTTC. This sequence encodes CASSYGLVGGLGEQYF.

The chain carries TRBV29-1 and TRBJ2-4, with D possibly being TRBD1 (7 bases). This CDR3 region has 16 residues. Trimming stripped 3 bases from V and 3 bases from J, with 18 bases between. The germline CDR1 and CDR2 sequences are SQVTM and ANQGSEA. Written as DNA, the CDR3 is TGCAGCGTTGATGGGGGGATTCGGGACAGCAAAAACATTCAGTACTTC. Amino acid sequence: CSVDGGIRDSKNIQYF.

The chain couples TRBV24-1 to TRBJ2-3, with D unclear. Germline V lookup: CDR1 KGHDR, CDR2 SFDVKD. V was pared by 3 bases and J by 8 bases, with 11 bases between. This CDR3 spans 13 amino acids. CDR3 DNA sequence: TGTGCCACCAGTGATCCTCGCTTAGGTACGCAGTATTTT. This encodes CATSDPRLGTQYF.

The chain links TRBV7-8 to TRBJ2-7, with 11 bases aligning to TRBD2. Germline-derived CDR1 and CDR2 are SGHVS and FQNEAQ. This CDR3 is 14 amino acids long. Trimming cost V 0 bases and J 13 bases; bases outside gene matches: 8. The CDR3 coding sequence is TGTGCCAGCAGCTTAGCGGGGACTAGCGGTGAGAATTACTTC. This sequence encodes CASSLAGTSGENYF.

The rearrangement uses TRBV7-9 and TRBJ1-6, with 9 bases that match TRBD1. J was trimmed by 10 bases and V by 5 bases; bases with no gene match: 6. The CDR3 contains 14 residues. CDR1 is SEHNR and CDR2 is FQNEAQ in the germline V gene (reference sequence). The CDR3 region is CASSLGQGKSPLHF. As DNA, the CDR3 is TGTGCCAGCAGCCTCGGACAGGGGAAATCACCCCTCCACTTT.

V and J are TRBV29-1 and TRBJ1-2; D uncertain. V lost 5 bases, J lost 4 bases, and 8 bases lay in between. The germline CDR1 and CDR2 sequences are SQVTM and ANQGSEA. The CDR3 has 11 residues. The CDR3 sequence is CSVRDGYGYTF. Written as DNA, the CDR3 is TGCAGCGTTCGCGACGGCTATGGCTACACCTTC.

The V gene is TRBV20-1, the J gene TRBJ1-5; no firm D call. CDR1 is DFQATT, CDR2 SNEGSKA, per germline (reference sequence). Trimming took 1 base from V and 0 from J, leaving 4 bases between them. This CDR3 has 13 residues. CDR3 protein: CSARADSNQPQHF. The CDR3 DNA reads as TGCAGTGCTAGAGCTGATAGCAATCAGCCCCAGCATTTT.

The CDR3 loop is CASSQAQGHNYEQYF. The DNA for the CDR3 is TGCGCCAGCAGCCAAGCCCAGGGACACAACTACGAGCAGTACTTC. The chain carries TRBV4-3 and TRBJ2-7; the D gene is possibly TRBD1 (6 bases). V lost 1 base to trimming and J lost 3 bases, with 13 bases between them. CDR1 LGHNA and CDR2 YSLEER come from the germline V gene. This CDR3 region has 15 residues.

The chain carries TRBV28 and TRBJ1-1, with D maybe TRBD1 (5 bases). CDR3 length: 14 amino acids. The germline V gene encodes CDR1 MDHEN and CDR2 SYDVKM. V lost 8 bases to trimming and J lost 1 base, with 14 bases between them. The CDR3 DNA is TGTGCCAGCCACAGGTTCACTACGAACACTGAAGCTTTCTTT. Its protein product is CASHRFTTNTEAFF.

The chain recombines TRBV7-9 with TRBJ2-2; D tentatively fits TRBD1 or TRBD2 (5 bases each). Trimming pared 10 bases from V and 6 bases from J, leaving 15 bases between. The CDR3 is 13 residues long. Germline assignment: CDR1 SEHNR and CDR2 FQNEAQ (reference sequence). CDR3 loop: CANPGRGSGELFF. CDR3 in DNA: TGTGCCAACCCAGGGAGAGGGTCCGGGGAGCTGTTTTTT. The whole variable domain, filled in from reference TRBV7-9 and TRBJ2-2, reads DTGVSQNPRHKITKRGQNVTFRCDPISEHNRLYWYRQTLGQGPEFLTYFQNEAQLEKSRLLSDRFSAERPKGSFSTLEIQRTEQGDSAMYLCANPGRGSGELFFGEGSRLTVL.

By proportion, this clonotype is medium-sized. The chain recombines TRBV20-1 with TRBJ1-6, with TRBD1 identical over 8 bases. V shed 8 bases, J shed 6 bases, and the junction held 15 bases outside the gene matches. CDR1 DFQATT and CDR2 SNEGSKA come from the germline V gene (reference sequence). This CDR3 comprises 16 residues. For the CDR3, the DNA is TGCAGTCTGACAGGGGCCGCAATGGTCGGTAATTCACCCCTCCACTTT. Protein product: CSLTGAAMVGNSPLHF.

This clonotype has a single count. The J gene is TRBJ2-1, the V gene TRBV2; a weak D match, TRBD2 (6 bases). Germline V gives CDR1 SNHLY, CDR2 FYNNEI. The CDR3 is 11 amino acids. V was trimmed by 4 bases and J by 10 bases, leaving 8 bases between them. The CDR3 sequence is CASSVAGEQFF. The DNA for the CDR3 is TGTGCCAGCAGTGTCGCGGGAGAGCAGTTCTTC.

This chain connects TRBV15 to TRBJ2-7; 9 positions match TRBD2. From germline, CDR1 is LNHNV and CDR2 YYDKDF (reference sequence). This CDR3 is built from 14 residues. V gave up 0 bases and J gave up 8 bases; unmatched junction bases: 5. CDR3: CATSRDFSGSQQYF. CDR3 nucleotides: TGTGCCACCAGCAGAGATTTTAGCGGGAGCCAGCAGTACTTC.

This chain connects TRBV27 to TRBJ2-7, with D hard to call. Trimming pared 1 base from V and 6 bases from J, leaving 16 bases between. This CDR3 region has 15 residues. CDR1 is MNHEY, CDR2 SMNVEV, per germline (reference sequence). The CDR3 spells CASSLFSRPGCEQYF. As DNA, the CDR3 is TGTGCCAGCAGTTTATTCTCCAGGCCAGGCTGCGAGCAGTACTTC.

This clonotype was seen a single time. The CDR3 bases are TGTGCCAGTAGTATAGACAGGGGGCCGAACACTGAAGCTTTCTTT. This gives the protein CASSIDRGPNTEAFF. The chain combines TRBV19 with TRBJ1-1; 8 nucleotides line up with TRBD1. The CDR3 consists of 15 residues. Trimming took 0 bases from V and 1 from J; bases not matched to a gene: 1. CDR1 and CDR2 (germline): LNHDA, SQIVND (reference sequence).

The chain is built from TRBV20-1 and TRBJ1-4; D unresolved. This CDR3 region has 14 residues. V shed 0 bases and J shed 4 bases, with 9 bases lying between them. Germline V gene sequence: CDR1 DFQATT, CDR2 SNEGSKA (reference sequence). The CDR3 sequence: CSARDRFLNEKLFF. As DNA, the CDR3 is TGCAGTGCTAGAGACAGGTTCCTTAATGAAAAACTGTTTTTT.

This rearrangement joins TRBV18 to TRBJ2-1; D may be TRBD1 (5 bases). CDR3 length: 14 residues. V shed 3 bases and J shed 7 bases, with 13 bases lying between them. The germline CDR1 and CDR2 sequences are KGHSH and LQKENI. In DNA form, the CDR3 reads TGTGCCAGCTCACCTCGACTTGGGGCGAATGAGCAGTTCTTC. This sequence encodes CASSPRLGANEQFF.

This clonotype occurred a few times. This rearrangement joins TRBV7-9 to TRBJ1-2, with D perhaps matching TRBD1 (5 bases). V was clipped by 4 bases and J by 0 bases, with 9 bases between them. The CDR3 has 14 residues. The germline gives CDR1 SEHNR, CDR2 FQNEAQ (reference sequence). This chain's CDR3 is CASSSGSANYGYTF. CDR3 DNA sequence: TGTGCCAGCAGCTCAGGGTCAGCTAACTATGGCTACACCTTC.

The chain recombines TRBV5-1 with TRBJ1-1; TRBD1 aligns across 7 bases. The CDR3 is made up of 15 amino acids. Germline V lookup: CDR1 SGHRS, CDR2 YFSETQ. Trimming cost V 4 bases and J 1 base; bases outside gene matches: 7. The chain's CDR3 is CASSGWDSANTEAFF. The CDR3 DNA reads as TGCGCCAGCAGCGGGTGGGACAGCGCGAACACTGAAGCTTTCTTT.

This clonotype was seen only once. The rearrangement uses TRBV10-2 and TRBJ1-1; no clear D gene. This CDR3 contains 15 residues. Trimming took off 3 bases at V and 3 bases at J, with 14 bases between the two ends. Germline V gene data show CDR1 as WSHSY and CDR2 as SAAADI. CDR3 coding DNA: TGCGCCAGCAGTGAAAAGGTGAGAAAGGACACTGAAGCTTTCTTT. This encodes CASSEKVRKDTEAFF.

This clonotype was seen only a few times. The J gene is TRBJ2-3, the V gene TRBV7-9; perhaps TRBD2 as D (6 bases). Trimming took 5 bases from V and 0 from J, leaving 9 bases between them. The CDR3 is made up of 14 amino acids. CDR1 is SEHNR and CDR2 is FQNEAQ in the germline V gene (reference sequence). CDR3 in DNA: TGTGCCAGCAGCCCCAGCGGGAGCACAGATACGCAGTATTTT. As protein: CASSPSGSTDTQYF.

This rearrangement joins TRBV4-2 to TRBJ1-6, with D maybe TRBD1 (5 bases). V shed 0 bases and J shed 10 bases, with 16 bases lying between them. Per the germline V gene, CDR1 is LGHNA and CDR2 is YNFKEQ. This CDR3 spans 16 amino acids. The CDR3 DNA reads as TGTGCCAGCAGCCAAGAAACGCAGGGTCGAGGATCACCCCTCCACTTT. This codes for CASSQETQGRGSPLHF.